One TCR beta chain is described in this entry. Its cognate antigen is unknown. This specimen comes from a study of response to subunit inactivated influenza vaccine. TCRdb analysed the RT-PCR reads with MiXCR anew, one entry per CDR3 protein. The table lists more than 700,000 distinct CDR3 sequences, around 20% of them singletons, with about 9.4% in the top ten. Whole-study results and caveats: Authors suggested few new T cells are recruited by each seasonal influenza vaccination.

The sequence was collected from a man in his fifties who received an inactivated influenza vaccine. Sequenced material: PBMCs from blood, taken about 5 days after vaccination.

For the CDR3, the DNA is TGTGCCAGCAGCCAAGATGAAGGGGCTCGGGCCAAAAACATTCAGTACTTC. Residues: CASSQDEGARAKNIQYF. V is TRBV4-2 and J is TRBJ2-4; maybe TRBD1 (5 bases). The germline V gene has CDR1 LGHNA and CDR2 YNFKEQ. CDR3 length equals 17 residues. Trimming removed 0 bases from V and 1 base from J, with 13 bases in between.